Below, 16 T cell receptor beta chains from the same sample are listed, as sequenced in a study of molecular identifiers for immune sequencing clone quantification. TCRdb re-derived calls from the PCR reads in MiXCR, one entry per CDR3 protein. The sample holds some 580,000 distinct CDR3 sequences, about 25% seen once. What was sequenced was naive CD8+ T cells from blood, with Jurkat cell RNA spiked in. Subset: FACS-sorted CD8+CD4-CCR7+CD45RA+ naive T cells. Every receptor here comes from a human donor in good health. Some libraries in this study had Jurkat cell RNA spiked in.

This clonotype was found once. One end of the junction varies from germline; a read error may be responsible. CDR3 in amino acids: CACSQYLADRTYEQYF. In nucleotides, the CDR3 is TGCGCCTGCAGCCAATATCTAGCGGACAGGACCTACGAGCAGTACTTC. V and J are TRBV4-3 and TRBJ2-7; D assignment may be TRBD1 or TRBD2 (7 bases each). Germline CDR1 LGHNA, CDR2 YSLEER. This CDR3 is 16 amino acids long.

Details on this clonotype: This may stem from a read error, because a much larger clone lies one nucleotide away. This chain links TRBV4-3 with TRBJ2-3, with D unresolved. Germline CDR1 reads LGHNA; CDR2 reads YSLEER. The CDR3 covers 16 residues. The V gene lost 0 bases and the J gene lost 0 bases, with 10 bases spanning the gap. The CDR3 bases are TGCGCCAGCAGCCAAGATAGTAACGGGAGCACAGATACGCAGTATTTT. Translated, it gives CASSQDSNGSTDTQYF.

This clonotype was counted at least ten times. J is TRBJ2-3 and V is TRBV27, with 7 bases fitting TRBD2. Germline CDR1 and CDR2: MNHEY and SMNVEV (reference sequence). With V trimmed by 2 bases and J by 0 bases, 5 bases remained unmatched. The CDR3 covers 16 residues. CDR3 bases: TGTGCCAGCAGTTTAATTCTAGCGGTGAGCACAGATACGCAGTATTTT. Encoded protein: CASSLILAVSTDTQYF.

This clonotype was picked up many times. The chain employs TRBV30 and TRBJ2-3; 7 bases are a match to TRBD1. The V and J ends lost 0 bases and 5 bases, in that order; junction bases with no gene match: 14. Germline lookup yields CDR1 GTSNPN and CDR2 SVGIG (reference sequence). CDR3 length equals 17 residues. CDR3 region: CAWSVPSGLRGQDTQYF. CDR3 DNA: TGTGCCTGGAGTGTACCGTCTGGTTTGAGGGGGCAAGATACGCAGTATTTT.

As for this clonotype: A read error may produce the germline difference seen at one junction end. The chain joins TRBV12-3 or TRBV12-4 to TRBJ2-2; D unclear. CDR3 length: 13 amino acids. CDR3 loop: CASSQNYTVELFF. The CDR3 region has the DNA TGTGCCAGCAGCCAAAATTACACCGTGGAGCTGTTTTTT.

The CDR3 coding sequence is TGCAGCGTTGAAGAACGCACAGGGTACGGCTACACCTTC. Translation gives CSVEERTGYGYTF. The chain uses TRBV29-1 and TRBJ1-2, with D possibly being TRBD1 (6 bases). This CDR3 spans 13 amino acids. Per the germline V gene, CDR1 is SQVTM and CDR2 is ANQGSEA. The V and J ends lost 0 bases and 8 bases respectively, with 13 bases between them.

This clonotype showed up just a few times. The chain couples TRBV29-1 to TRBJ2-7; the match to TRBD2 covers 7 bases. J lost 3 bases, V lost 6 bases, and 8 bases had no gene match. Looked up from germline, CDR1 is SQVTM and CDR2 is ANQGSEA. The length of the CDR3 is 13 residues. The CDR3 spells CSVPSSSGYEQYF. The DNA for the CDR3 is TGCAGCGTCCCCTCTTCTAGCGGCTACGAGCAGTACTTC.

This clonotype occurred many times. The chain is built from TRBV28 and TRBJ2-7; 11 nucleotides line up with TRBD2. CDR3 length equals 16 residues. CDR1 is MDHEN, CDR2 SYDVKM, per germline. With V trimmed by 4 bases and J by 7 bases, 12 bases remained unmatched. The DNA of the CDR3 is TGTGCCAGCAGTTCCCCTGCACTAGCGGGAGTGGAGGAGCAGTACTTC. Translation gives CASSSPALAGVEEQYF.

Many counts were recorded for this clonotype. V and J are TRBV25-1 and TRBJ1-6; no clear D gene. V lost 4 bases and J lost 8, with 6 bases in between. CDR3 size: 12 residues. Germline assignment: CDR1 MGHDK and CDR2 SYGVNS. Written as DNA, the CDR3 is TGTGCCAGCAGTGCACAATATTCACCCCTCCACTTT. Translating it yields CASSAQYSPLHF. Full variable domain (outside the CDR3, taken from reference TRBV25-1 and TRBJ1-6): EADIYQTPRYLVIGTGKKITLECSQTMGHDKMYWYQQDPGMELHLIHYSYGVNSTEKGDLSSESTVSRIRTEHFPLTLESARPSHTSQYLCASSAQYSPLHFGNGTRLTVT.

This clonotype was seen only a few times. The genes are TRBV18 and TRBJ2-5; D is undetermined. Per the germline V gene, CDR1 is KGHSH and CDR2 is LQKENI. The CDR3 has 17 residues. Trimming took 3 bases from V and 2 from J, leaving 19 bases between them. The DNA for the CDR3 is TGTGCCAGCTCACCTCCCCCAATCACGCGGAGACAAGAGACCCAGTACTTC. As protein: CASSPPPITRRQETQYF.

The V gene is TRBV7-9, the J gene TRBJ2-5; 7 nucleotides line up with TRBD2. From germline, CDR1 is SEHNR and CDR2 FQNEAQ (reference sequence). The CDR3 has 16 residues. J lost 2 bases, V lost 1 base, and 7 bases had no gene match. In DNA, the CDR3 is TGTGCCAGCAGCTTAGAATGGGGGGGATGGCAAGAGACCCAGTACTTC. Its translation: CASSLEWGGWQETQYF. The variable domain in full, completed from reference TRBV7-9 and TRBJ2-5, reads DTGVSQNPRHKITKRGQNVTFRCDPISEHNRLYWYRQTLGQGPEFLTYFQNEAQLEKSRLLSDRFSAERPKGSFSTLEIQRTEQGDSAMYLCASSLEWGGWQETQYFGPGTRLLVL.

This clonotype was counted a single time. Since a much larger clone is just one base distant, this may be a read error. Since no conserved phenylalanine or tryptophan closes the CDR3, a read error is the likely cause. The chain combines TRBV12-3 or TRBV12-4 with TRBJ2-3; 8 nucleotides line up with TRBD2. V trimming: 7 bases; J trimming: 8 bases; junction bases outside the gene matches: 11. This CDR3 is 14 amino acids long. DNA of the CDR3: TGTGCCAGCACCCTACTTGGACTAGCCGCTACGCAGTATCTT. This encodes CASTLLGLAATQYL.

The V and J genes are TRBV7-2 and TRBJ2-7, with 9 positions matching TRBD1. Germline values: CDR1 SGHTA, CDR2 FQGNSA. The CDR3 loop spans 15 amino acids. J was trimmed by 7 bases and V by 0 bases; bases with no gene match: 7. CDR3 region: CASSLAPWTGEEQYF. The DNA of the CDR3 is TGTGCCAGCAGCTTAGCGCCATGGACAGGGGAAGAGCAGTACTTC.

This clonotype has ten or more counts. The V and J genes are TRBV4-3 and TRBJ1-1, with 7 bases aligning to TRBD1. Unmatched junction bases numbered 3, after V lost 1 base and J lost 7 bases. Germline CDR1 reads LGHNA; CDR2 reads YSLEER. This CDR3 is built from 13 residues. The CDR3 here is CASSQGRGDEAFF. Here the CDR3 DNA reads TGCGCCAGCAGCCAAGGCAGGGGGGATGAAGCTTTCTTT.

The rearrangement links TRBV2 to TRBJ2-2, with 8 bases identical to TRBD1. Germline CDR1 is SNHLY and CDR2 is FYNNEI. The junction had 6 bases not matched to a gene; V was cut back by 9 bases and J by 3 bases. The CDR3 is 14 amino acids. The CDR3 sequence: CASGGQEDTGELFF. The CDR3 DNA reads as TGTGCCAGTGGGGGACAGGAGGACACCGGGGAGCTGTTTTTT.

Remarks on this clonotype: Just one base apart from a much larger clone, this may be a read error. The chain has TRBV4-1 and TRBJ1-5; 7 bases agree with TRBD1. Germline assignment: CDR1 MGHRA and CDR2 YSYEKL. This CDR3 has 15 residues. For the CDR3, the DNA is TGCGCCAGCGGCCACGGACAGGACGACAATCAGCCCCAGCATTTT. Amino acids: CASGHGQDDNQPQHF.